The clone carrying this TCR beta chain was observed a handful of times. CDR1 SGHAT and CDR2 FQNNGV come from the germline V gene. Trimming took 2 bases from V and 4 from J, leaving 12 bases between them. The CDR3 is 15 residues long. The data originate from a study of patients and donors after allogeneic stem cell transplantation. TCRdb ran MiXCR on the RT-PCR reads and lists one entry per CDR3 protein. The repertoire includes about 24,000 distinct CDR3 sequences, 40% to 45% of them detected once, and approximately 80% sits in the top ten. Material: blood, either unsorted or a sorted T cell fraction (not recorded which). This receptor was obtained from a human donor who was either an allogeneic HSCT recipient or a stem cell or donor lymphocyte infusion donor (not recorded which). It is not recorded whose cells these are; they may come from a transplant donor. The chain combines TRBV11-2 with TRBJ1-5; D remains ambiguous. CDR3 in amino acids: CASSLSTGLNQPQHF. The CDR3 coding sequence is TGTGCCAGCAGCTTAAGTACCGGCCTAAATCAGCCCCAGCATTTT.